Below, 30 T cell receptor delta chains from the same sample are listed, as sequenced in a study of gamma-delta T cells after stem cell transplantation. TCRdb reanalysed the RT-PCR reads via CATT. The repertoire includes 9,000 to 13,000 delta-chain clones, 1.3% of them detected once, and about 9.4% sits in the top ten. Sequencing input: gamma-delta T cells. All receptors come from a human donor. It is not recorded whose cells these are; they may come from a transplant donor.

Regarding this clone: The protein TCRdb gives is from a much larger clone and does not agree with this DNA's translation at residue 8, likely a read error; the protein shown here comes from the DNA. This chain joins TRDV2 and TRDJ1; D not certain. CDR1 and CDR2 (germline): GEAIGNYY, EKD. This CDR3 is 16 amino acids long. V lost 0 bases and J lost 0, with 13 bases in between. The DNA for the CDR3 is TGTGCCTGTGACACCGTAGGGAGGATTTACACCGATAAACTCATCTTT. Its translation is CACDTVGRIYTDKLIF.

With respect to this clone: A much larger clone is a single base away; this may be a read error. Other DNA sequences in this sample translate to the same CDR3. CDR3 bases: TGTGCCTGCGACCGTGTACTGGGGGACCTCAAGTACACCGATAAACTCATCTTT. This encodes CACDRVLGDLKYTDKLIF. The rearrangement joins TRDV2 to TRDJ1; TRDD3 agrees at 9 bases. CDR1 is GEAIGNYY, CDR2 EKD, per germline. The length of the CDR3 is 18 residues. V dropped 7 bases and J dropped 0; count of bases not matched to a gene: 17.

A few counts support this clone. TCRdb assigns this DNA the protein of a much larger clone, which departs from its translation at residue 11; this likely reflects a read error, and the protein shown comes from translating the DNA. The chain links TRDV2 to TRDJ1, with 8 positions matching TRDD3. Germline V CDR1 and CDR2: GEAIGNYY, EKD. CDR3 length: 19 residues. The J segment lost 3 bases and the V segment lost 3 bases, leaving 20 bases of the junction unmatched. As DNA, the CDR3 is TGTGCCTGTGACCCGGTCCTGGGTGGGGGATGCGCGATCCCCGATAAACTCATCTTT. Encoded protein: CACDPVLGGGCAIPDKLIF.

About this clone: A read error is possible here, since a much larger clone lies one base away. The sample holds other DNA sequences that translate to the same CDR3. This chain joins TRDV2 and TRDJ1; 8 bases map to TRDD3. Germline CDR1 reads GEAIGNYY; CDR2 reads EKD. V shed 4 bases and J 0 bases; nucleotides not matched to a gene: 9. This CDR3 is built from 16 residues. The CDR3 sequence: CACDLLGAPYTDKLIF. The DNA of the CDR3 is TGTGCCTGTGATCTACTGGGGGCTCCTTACACCGATAAACTCATCTTT.

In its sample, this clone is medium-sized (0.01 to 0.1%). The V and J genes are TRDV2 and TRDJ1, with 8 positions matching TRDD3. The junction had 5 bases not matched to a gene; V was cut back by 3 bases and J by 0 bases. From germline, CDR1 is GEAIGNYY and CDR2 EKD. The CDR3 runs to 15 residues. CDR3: CACDFLGDHTDKLIF. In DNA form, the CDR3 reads TGTGCCTGTGACTTCCTGGGGGACCACACCGATAAACTCATCTTT.

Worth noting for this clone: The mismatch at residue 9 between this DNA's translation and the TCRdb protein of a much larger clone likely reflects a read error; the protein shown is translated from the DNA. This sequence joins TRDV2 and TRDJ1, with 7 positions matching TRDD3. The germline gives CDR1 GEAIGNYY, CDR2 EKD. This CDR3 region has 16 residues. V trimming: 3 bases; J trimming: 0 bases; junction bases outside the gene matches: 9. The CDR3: CACDPTGARYTDKLIF. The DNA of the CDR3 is TGTGCCTGTGACCCGACTGGGGCCCGGTACACCGATAAACTCATCTTT.

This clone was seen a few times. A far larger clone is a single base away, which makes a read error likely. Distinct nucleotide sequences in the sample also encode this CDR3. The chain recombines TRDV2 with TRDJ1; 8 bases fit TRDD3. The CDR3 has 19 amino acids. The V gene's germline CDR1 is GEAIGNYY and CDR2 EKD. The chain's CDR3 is CACDTARGWDTGRTDKLIF. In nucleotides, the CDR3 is TGCGCCTGTGACACCGCACGAGGCTGGGATACGGGGCGCACCGATAAACTCATCTTT.

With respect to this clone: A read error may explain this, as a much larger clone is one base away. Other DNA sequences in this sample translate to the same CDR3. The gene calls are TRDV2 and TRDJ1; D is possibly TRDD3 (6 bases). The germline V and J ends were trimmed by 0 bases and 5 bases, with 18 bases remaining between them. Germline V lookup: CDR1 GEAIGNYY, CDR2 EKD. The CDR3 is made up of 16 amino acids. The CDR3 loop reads CACDTLSGDLTDKLIF. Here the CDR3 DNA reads TGTGCCTGTGACACCTTGTCTGGGGACCTAACAGATAAACTCATCTTT.

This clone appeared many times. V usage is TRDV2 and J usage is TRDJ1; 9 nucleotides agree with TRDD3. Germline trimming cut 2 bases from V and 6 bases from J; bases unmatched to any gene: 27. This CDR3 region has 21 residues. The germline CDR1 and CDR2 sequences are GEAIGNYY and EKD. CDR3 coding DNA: TGTGCCTGTGACATTGTTACTGGGGATACGCGTGGAGCCCCGCACAGCAATAAACTCATCTTT. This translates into CACDIVTGDTRGAPHSNKLIF.

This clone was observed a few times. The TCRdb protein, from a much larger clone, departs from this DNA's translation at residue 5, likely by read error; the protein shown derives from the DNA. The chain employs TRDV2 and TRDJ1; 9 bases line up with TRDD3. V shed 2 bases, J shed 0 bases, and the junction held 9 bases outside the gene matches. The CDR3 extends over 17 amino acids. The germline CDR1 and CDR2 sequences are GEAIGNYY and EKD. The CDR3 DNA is TGTGCCTGTGACAAGGTACTGGGGGAATCCTACACCGATAAACTCATCTTT. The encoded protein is CACDKVLGESYTDKLIF.

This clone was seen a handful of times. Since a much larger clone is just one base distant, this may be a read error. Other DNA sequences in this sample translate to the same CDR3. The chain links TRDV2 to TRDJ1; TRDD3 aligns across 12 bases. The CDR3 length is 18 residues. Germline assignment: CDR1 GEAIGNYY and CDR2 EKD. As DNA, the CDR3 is TGTGCCTGCGACACCGTACTGGGGGATACCTTATCCACCGATAAACTCATCTTT. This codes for CACDTVLGDTLSTDKLIF.

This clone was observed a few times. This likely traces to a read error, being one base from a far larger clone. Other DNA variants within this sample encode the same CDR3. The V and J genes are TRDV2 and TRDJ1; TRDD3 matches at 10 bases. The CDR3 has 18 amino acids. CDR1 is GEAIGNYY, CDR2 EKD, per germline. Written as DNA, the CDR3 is TGTGCCTGCGACACTATCCTACGAGGTCCGGGGGATACGGAAGAACTCATCTTT. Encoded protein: CACDTILRGPGDTEELIF.

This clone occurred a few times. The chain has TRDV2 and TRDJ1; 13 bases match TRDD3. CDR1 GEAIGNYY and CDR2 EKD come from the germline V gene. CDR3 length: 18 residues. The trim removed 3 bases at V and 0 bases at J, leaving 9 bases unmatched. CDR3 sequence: CACDPLGDTPLNTDKLIF. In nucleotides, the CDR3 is TGTGCCTGTGACCCACTGGGGGATACGCCCTTGAACACCGATAAACTCATCTTT.

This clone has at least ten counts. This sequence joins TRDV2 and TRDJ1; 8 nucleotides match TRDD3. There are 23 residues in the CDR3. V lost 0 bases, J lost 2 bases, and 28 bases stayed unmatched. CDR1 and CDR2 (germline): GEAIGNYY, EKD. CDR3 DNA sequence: TGTGCCTGTGACACCGGTTCCCTACTGGGGGGCCTGGATGGGGCACGGACAACCGATAAACTCATCTTT. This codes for CACDTGSLLGGLDGARTTDKLIF.

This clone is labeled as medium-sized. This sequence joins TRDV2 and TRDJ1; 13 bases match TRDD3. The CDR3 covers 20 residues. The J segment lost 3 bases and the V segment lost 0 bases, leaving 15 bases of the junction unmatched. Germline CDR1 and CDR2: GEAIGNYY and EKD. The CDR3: CACDTVVLGDTLEGPDKLIF. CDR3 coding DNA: TGTGCCTGTGACACCGTGGTACTGGGGGATACGCTGGAAGGGCCCGATAAACTCATCTTT.

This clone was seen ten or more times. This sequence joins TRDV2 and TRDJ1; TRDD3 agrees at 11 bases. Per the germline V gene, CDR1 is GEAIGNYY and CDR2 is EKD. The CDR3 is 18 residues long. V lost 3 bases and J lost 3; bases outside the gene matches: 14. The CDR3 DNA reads TGTGCCTGTGACCCCCTTATGGGGGATACGGCCGGGCCCGATAAACTCATCTTT. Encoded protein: CACDPLMGDTAGPDKLIF.

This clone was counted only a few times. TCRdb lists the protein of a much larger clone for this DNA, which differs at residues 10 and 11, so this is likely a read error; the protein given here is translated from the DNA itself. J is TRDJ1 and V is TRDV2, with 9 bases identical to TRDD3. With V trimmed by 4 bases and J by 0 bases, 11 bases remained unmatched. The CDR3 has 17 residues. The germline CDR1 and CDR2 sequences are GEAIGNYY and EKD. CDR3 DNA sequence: TGTGCCTGTGATCTACTATCTGGGGGATCCCACACCGATAAACTCATCTTT. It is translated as CACDLLSGGSHTDKLIF.

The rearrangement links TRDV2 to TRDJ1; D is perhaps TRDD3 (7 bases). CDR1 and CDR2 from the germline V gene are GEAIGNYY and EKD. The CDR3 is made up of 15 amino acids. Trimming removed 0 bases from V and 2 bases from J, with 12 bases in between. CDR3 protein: CACDTVLLGTDKLIF. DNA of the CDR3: TGTGCCTGTGACACCGTCCTACTGGGGACCGATAAACTCATCTTT.

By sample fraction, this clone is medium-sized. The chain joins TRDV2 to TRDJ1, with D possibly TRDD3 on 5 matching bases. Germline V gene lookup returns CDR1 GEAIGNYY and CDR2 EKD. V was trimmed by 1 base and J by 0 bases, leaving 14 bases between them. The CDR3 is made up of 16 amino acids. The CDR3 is CACDTMGLKNTDKLIF. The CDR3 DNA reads TGTGCCTGTGACACGATGGGGTTAAAAAACACCGATAAACTCATCTTT.

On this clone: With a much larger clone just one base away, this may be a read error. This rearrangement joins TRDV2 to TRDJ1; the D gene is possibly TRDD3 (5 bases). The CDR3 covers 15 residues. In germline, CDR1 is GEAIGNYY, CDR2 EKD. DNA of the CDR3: TGTGCCTGTAACACCCTCGGGGGCAACACCGATAAACTCATCTTT. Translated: CACNTLGGNTDKLIF.

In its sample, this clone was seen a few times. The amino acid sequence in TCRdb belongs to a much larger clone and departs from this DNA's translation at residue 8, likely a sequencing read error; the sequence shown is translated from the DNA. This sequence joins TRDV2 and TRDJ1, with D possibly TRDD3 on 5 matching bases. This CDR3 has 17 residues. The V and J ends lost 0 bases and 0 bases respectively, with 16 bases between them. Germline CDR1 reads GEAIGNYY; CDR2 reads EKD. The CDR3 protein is CACDTVSEGSHTDKLIF. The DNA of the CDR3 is TGTGCCTGTGACACCGTTTCTGAGGGATCCCACACCGATAAACTCATCTTT.

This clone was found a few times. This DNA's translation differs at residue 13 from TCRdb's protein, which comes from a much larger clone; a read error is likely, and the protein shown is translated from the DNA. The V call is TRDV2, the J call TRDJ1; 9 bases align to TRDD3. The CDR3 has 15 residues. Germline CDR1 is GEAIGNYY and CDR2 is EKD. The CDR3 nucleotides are TGTGCCTGTGACACCGTGGGGGGATACACCGATAAACCCATCTTT. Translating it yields CACDTVGGYTDKPIF.

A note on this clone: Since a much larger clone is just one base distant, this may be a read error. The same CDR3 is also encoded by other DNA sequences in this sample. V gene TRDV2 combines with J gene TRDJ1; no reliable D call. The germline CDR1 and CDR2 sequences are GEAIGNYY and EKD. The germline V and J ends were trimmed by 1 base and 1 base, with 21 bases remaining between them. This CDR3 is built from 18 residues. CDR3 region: CACDTLGDTQPFTDKLIF. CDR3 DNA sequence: TGTGCCTGTGACACTCTCGGCGACACTCAGCCTTTCACCGATAAACTCATCTTT.

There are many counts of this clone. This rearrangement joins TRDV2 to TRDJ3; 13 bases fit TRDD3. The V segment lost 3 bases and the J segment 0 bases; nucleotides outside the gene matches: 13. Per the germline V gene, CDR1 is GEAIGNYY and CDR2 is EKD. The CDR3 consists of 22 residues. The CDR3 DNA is TGTGCCTGTGACCCCACACTGGGGGATACGCGCCACCGCTCCTGGGACACCCGACAGATGTTTTTC. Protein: CACDPTLGDTRHRSWDTRQMFF.

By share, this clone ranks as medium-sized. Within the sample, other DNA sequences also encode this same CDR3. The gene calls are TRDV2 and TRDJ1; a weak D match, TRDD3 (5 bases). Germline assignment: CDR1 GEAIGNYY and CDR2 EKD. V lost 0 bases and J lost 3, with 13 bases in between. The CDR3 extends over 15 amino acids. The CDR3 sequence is CACDTVADRADKLIF. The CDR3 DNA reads TGTGCCTGTGACACCGTAGCGGATAGGGCCGATAAACTCATCTTT.

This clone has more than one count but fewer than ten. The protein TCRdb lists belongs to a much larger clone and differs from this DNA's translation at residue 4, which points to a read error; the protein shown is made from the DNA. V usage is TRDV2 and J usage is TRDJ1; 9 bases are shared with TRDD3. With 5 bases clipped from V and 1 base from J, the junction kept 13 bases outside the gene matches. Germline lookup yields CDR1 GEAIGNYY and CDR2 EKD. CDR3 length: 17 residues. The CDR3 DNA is TGTGCCTGTGGCACGGTATCGGGGATACGCGTCACCGATAAACTCATCTTT. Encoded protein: CACGTVSGIRVTDKLIF.

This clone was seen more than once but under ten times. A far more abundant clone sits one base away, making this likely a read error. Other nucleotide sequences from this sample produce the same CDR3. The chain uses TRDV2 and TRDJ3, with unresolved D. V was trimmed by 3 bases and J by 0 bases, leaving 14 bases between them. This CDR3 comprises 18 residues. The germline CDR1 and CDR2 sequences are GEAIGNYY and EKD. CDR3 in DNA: TGTGCCTGTGACGGCACCGGGACGAGCTCCTGGGACACCCGACAGATGTTTTTC. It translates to CACDGTGTSSWDTRQMFF.

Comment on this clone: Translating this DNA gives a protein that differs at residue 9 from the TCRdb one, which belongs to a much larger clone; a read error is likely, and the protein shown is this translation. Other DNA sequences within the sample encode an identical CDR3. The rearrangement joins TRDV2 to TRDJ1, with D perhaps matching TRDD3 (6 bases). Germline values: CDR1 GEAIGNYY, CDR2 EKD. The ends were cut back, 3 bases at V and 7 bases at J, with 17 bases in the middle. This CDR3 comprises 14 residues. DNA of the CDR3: TGTGCCTGTGACGTTCTGGGGCCCAGGGGTAAACTCATCTTT. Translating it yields CACDVLGPRGKLIF.

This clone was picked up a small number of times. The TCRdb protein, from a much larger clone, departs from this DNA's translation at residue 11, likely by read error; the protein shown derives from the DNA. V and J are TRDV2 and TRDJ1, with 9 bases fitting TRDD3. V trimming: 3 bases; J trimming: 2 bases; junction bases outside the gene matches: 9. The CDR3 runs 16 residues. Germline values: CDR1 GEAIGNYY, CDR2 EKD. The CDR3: CACDALNTGGTDKLIF. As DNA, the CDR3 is TGTGCCTGTGACGCCCTCAATACTGGGGGAACCGATAAACTCATCTTT.

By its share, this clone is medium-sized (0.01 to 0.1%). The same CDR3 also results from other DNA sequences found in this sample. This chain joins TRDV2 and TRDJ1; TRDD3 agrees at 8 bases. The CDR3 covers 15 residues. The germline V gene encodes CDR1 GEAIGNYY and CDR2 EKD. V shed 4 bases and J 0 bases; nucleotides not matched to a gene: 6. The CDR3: CACDNVLGDTDKLIF. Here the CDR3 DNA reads TGTGCCTGTGATAACGTACTGGGGGACACCGATAAACTCATCTTT.